This TCR beta chain was identified during a study of CD8+ T cells in alopecia areata. Across the whole study: Among treated patients, oral tofacitinib was administered at 5 to 10 mg twice daily. Study-level results: Higher clonality was seen in lesional scalp than in normal scalp, especially in alopecia totalis/universalis.

RNA extraction and reverse transcription yielded cDNA as sequencing template. TCRdb's table, derived via immunoSEQ multiplex PCR, lists solely in-frame clones and lacks some. The sample lists around 86,000 clones, about 70% occurring once. On this clone: Its antigen is still unknown.

As to treatment: oral pan-JAK inhibitor, 5-10 mg twice daily. The V gene lost 6 bases and the J gene lost 3 bases, with 11 bases spanning the gap. The CDR3 length is 13 residues. From germline, CDR1 is SGHTA and CDR2 FQGNSA. The source was CD8+ T cells sorted from blood, collected at approximately week 42, from a patient treated with tofacitinib. The clonotype comes from a human donor with alopecia areata. This sequence joins TRBV7-2 and TRBJ1-2, with D uncertain. CDR3 coding DNA: TGTGCCAGCAGTCGTCAGGACTACTATGGCTACACCTTC. The encoded protein is CASSRQDYYGYTF.